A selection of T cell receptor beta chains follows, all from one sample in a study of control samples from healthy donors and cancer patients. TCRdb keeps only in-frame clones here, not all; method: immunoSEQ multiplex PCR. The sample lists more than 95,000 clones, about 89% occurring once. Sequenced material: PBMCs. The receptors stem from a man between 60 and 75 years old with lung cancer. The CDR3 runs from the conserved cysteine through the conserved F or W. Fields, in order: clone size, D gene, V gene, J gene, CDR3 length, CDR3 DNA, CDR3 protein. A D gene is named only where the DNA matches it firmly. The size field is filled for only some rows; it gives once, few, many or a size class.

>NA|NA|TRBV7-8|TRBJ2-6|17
TGTGCCAGCAGCCTCGGACTGGCGGCCTCTGGGGCCAACGTCCTGACTTTC
CASSLGLAASGANVLTF
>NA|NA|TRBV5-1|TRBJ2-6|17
TGCGCCAGCAGCCCGAACCCAATCAGCTCTGGGGCCAACGTCCTGACTTTC
CASSPNPISSGANVLTF
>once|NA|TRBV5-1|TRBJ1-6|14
TGCGCCAGCAGCCTTGGGGCCCCTAATTCACCCCTCCACTTT
CASSLGAPNSPLHF
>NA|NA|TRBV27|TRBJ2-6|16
TGTGCCAGCAGTTTTACGATAACCTCTGGGGCCAACGTCCTGACTTTC
CASSFTITSGANVLTF
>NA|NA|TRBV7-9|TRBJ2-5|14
TGTGCCAGCATCCTACAGGGTTTCCAAGAGACCCAGTACTTC
CASILQGFQETQYF
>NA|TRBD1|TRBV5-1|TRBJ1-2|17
TGCGCCAGCAGCCTTAAGGGCGGGACAGGGGTCCCCTATGGCTACACCTTC
CASSLKGGTGVPYGYTF
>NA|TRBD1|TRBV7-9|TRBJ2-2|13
TGTGTATTCGAAGGACAGGGACCCGGGGAGCTGTTTTTT
CVFEGQGPGELFF
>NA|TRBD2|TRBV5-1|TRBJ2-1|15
TGCGCCAGCAGCGTTGGACTAGCCCGCGACTATGAGCAGTTCTTC
CASSVGLARDYEQFF
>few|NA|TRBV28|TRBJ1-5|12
TGTGCCAGCAGTTTAGTAAGCCAGCCCCAGCATTTT
CASSLVSQPQHF
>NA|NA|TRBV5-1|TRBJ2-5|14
TGCGCCAGCAGGAGAGGGGGGCCCCAAGAGACCCAGTACTTC
CASRRGGPQETQYF
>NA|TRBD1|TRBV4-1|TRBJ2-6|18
TGCGCCAGCAGCCTACAACAGGGGGCGGCCACTGGGGCCAACGTCCTGACTTTC
CASSLQQGAATGANVLTF
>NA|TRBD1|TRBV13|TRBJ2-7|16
TGTGCCAGCAGCTTACATCCGACAGGGAAATCCTACGAGCAGTACTTC
CASSLHPTGKSYEQYF
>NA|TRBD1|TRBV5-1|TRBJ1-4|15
TGCGCCAGCAGCTTTACAGGGGGCGCGGAAGAAAAACTGTTTTTT
CASSFTGGAEEKLFF
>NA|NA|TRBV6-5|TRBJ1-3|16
TGTGCCAGCAGTTACTCGAACGCGAACTCTGGAAACACCATATATTTT
CASSYSNANSGNTIYF
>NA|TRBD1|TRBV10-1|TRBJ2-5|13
TGCGCCAGCAGTACAGGGGGCATCGAGACCCAGTACTTC
CASSTGGIETQYF
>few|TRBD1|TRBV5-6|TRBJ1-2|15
TGTGCCAGCAGCTTAGGACAGGGGCTCAACTATGGCTACACCTTC
CASSLGQGLNYGYTF
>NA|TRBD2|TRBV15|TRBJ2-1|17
TGTGCCACCAGCAGATCCCCGGTGGGGGGGACCATATATGAGCAGTTCTTC
CATSRSPVGGTIYEQFF
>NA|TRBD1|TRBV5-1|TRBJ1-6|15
TGCGCCAGCAGCTTGTGGGGGACAGGAGATTCACCCCTCCACTTT
CASSLWGTGDSPLHF
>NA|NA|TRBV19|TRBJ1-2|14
TGTGCCAGTAGCGACCAGGGGAGGATCTATAGCTACACCTTC
CASSDQGRIYSYTF
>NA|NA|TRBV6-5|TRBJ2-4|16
TGTGCCAGCAGTTACGGTAAAGCGGTAGCCAAAAACATTCAGTACTTC
CASSYGKAVAKNIQYF
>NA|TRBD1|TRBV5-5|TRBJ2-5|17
TGTGCCAGCAGCCCATTACCTTTGACAGGGAGCAGGGAGACCCAGTACTTC
CASSPLPLTGSRETQYF
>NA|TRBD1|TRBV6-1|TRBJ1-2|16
TGTGCCAGCAGTGACCCCGGGACAGGGGGGAACTATGGCTACACCTTC
CASSDPGTGGNYGYTF
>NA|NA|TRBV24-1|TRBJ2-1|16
TGTGCCACCAGTCCTTCGGGGGAGCTCTCCTACAATGAGCAGTTCTTC
CATSPSGELSYNEQFF
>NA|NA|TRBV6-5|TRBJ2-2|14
TGTGCCAGCATTAAGAGTTTGGTCACCGGGGAGCTGTTTTTT
CASIKSLVTGELFF
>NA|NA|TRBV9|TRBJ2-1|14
TGTGCCAGCAGCACTCACAGGGGGGGAAATGAGCAGTTCTTC
CASSTHRGGNEQFF
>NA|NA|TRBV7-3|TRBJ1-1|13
TGTGCCAGCAGCCTCTCCGGGGGCACTGAAGCTTTCTTT
CASSLSGGTEAFF
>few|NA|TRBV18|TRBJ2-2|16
TGTGCCAGCTCACGGACACTCGATACGAACACCGGGGAGCTGTTTTTT
CASSRTLDTNTGELFF